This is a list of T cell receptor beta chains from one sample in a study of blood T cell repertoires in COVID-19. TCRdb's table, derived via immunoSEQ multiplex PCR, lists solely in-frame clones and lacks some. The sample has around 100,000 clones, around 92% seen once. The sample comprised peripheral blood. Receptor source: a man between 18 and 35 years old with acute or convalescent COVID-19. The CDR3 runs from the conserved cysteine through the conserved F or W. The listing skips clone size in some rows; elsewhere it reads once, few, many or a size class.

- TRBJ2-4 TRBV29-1 CSAGTSGGLAKNIQYF
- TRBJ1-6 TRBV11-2 CASSLGGGPNSPLHF
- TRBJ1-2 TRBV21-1 CASSPPGGFYGYTF
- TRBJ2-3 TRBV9 CASSVEAGGGTDTQYF
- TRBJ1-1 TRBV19 CASSRGQGAKSTEAFF
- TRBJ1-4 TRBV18 CASSPRGANEKLFF
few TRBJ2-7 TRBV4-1 CASSQSGTSGVLKYEQYF
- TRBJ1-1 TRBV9 CASSVHPSGARTEAFF
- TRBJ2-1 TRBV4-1 CASSQASGRVNEQFF
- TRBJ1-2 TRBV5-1 CASSLEGQSYGYTF
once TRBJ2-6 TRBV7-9 CASSLVRGSGANVLTF
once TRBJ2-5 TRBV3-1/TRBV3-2 CASSQVEYQETQYF
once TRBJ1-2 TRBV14 CASSQGRTGHGYTF
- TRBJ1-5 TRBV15 CATSSQMWRGSNQPQHF
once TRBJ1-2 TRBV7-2 CASSLGTANYGYTF
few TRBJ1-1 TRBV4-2 CASSQDRDTEAFF
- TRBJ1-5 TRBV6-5 CASQGYQPQHF
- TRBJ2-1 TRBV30 CASDLAGSYNEQFF
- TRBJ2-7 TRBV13 CASSSWDTPGEQYF
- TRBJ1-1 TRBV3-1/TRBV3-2 CASSQVRQLNTEAFF
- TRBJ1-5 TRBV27 CASSQGYYQPQHF
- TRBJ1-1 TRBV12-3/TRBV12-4 CASSWEGNTEAFF
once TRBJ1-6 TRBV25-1 CASSDKERPNSPLHF
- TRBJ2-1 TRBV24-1 CATSDTQRRGGFNEQFF
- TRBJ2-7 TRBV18 CASSLGLTGSYEQYF
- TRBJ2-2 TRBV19 CASSRDRATDTGELFF
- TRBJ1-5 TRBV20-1 CSASTLRGSNQPQHF
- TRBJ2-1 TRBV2 CATGGGTSIYNEQFF
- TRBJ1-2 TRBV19 CASSIGTGPYGYTF
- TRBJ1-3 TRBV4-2 CASTKEPLDRNTIYF
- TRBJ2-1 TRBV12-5 CASGLVAKIGLLAGLTYNEQFF
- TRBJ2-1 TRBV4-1 CASSQPSGSRDEQFF
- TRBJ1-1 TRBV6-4 CASSEGANTEAFF
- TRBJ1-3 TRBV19 CASSFPGTGNTIYF
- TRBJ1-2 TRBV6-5 CASSYSPGLLTGYTF
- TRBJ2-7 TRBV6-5 CATLWRGDPYEQYF
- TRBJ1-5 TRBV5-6 CASSFGYRGGNQPQHF
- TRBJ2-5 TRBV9 CASSVESGAGETQYF
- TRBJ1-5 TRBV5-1 CASSWGTGNQPQHF
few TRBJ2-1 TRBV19 CASSFRGHSYNEQFF